These 30 T cell receptor beta chains were all obtained from the same sample, sequenced in a study of cytomegalovirus exposure and HLA in healthy donors. Amplification used 60 Vbeta primers and 13 Jbeta primers. Libraries were prepared by immunoSEQ multiplex PCR; TCRdb keeps only in-frame clonotypes and omits some of them. The sample has about 110,000 clones; 55% to 75% are singletons. Sequenced sample: PBMCs. These receptors all come from a man aged 25-45 years in good health and CMV-seropositive.

The J gene is TRBJ1-2, the V gene TRBV5-8; D gene uncertain. V lost 0 bases and J 4 bases, leaving 10 bases between the germline ends. In germline, CDR1 is SGHTS, CDR2 YDEGEE. CDR3 size: 14 residues. CDR3 DNA sequence: TGTGCCAGCAGCTTGGCACAATCGGGCTATGGCTACACCTTC. Translation: CASSLAQSGYGYTF.

This clone was seen only a few times. The V and J genes are TRBV30 and TRBJ1-2; D is unclear. This CDR3 has 15 amino acids. With 3 bases removed from V and 2 bases from J, the gap between germline ends came to 16 bases. Germline-derived CDR1 and CDR2 are GTSNPN and SVGIG (reference sequence). The CDR3 loop is CAWRVRWSGNYGYTF. CDR3 DNA sequence: TGTGCCTGGAGGGTTCGGTGGTCGGGGAACTATGGCTACACCTTC.

The chain has TRBV6-1 and TRBJ1-1; D is unclear. In germline, CDR1 is MNHNS, CDR2 SASEGT. The ends were cut back, 8 bases at V and 8 bases at J, with 15 bases in the middle. This CDR3 is 12 amino acids long. CDR3 loop: CASFRRDREAFF. The CDR3 DNA reads TGTGCCAGCTTTCGACGGGATCGCGAAGCTTTCTTT.

This clone was recorded once. The chain links TRBV30 to TRBJ1-5; possibly TRBD1 for D (5 bases). The V end lost 3 bases, the J end lost 7 bases, and 13 bases lay between the germline ends. The CDR3 extends over 13 amino acids. CDR1 is GTSNPN and CDR2 is SVGIG in the germline V gene (reference sequence). Here the CDR3 DNA reads TGTGCCTGGAGCGGGCAGGGTATGCAGCCCCAGCATTTT. Translating it yields CAWSGQGMQPQHF. The full variable domain, its missing parts supplied by reference TRBV30 and TRBJ1-5, is SQTIHQWPATLVQPVGSPLSLECTVEGTSNPNLYWYRQAAGRGLQLLFYSVGIGQISSEVPQNLSASRPQDRQFILSSKKLLLSDSGFYLCAWSGQGMQPQHFGDGTRLSIL.

The J gene is TRBJ2-5, the V gene TRBV7-9; 9 positions agree with TRBD1. V was pared by 2 bases and J by 5 bases, with 9 bases of the junction left unmatched. From germline, CDR1 is SEHNR and CDR2 FQNEAQ (reference sequence). This CDR3 is 16 amino acids long. In DNA form, the CDR3 reads TGTGCCAGCAGCTTATGGGGGGACAGGGAAGTGGAGACCCAGTACTTC. Translating it yields CASSLWGDREVETQYF.

The chain is built from TRBV27 and TRBJ2-3; 11 bases align to TRBD2. Germline CDR1 is MNHEY and CDR2 is SMNVEV (reference sequence). The CDR3 extends over 14 amino acids. V was pared by 5 bases and J by 4 bases, with 2 bases of the junction left unmatched. The CDR3 coding sequence is TGTGCCAGCAGTCTACTAGCGGGGGCAGATACGCAGTATTTT. Amino acids: CASSLLAGADTQYF.

This clone was counted between two and nine times. The gene calls are TRBV10-1 and TRBJ2-1; TRBD2 aligns across 7 bases. CDR1 is WNHNN and CDR2 is SYGVQD in the germline V gene (reference sequence). This CDR3 region has 15 residues. V dropped 2 bases and J dropped 6; count of bases not matched to a gene: 7. CDR3 sequence: CASSEGREAPNEQFF. The CDR3 nucleotides read TGCGCCAGCAGTGAGGGCCGGGAGGCACCCAATGAGCAGTTCTTC.

This clone was observed a few times. This chain connects TRBV20-1 to TRBJ2-7; a weak D match, TRBD1 (5 bases). The CDR3 length is 11 residues. CDR1 and CDR2 from the germline V gene are DFQATT and SNEGSKA (reference sequence). The V end was cut by 5 bases, the J end by 7 bases, with 12 bases between. CDR3 region: CSAPQGNEQYF. CDR3 DNA: TGCAGTGCTCCCCAGGGTAATGAGCAGTACTTC.

V usage is TRBV11-3 and J usage is TRBJ2-5; possible D gene TRBD2, 6 bases. V was pared by 1 base and J by 5 bases, with 11 bases between. Germline V gene data show CDR1 as SGHNT and CDR2 as YENEEA. The CDR3 length is 14 residues. This CDR3 reads CASSLGLAYETQYF. The CDR3, as DNA: TGTGCCAGCAGCTTAGGCCTAGCGTATGAGACCCAGTACTTC.

For the CDR3, the DNA is TGCGCCAGCAGCTTGGCCGTTAGCGGCAGCACAGATACGCAGTATTTT. Residues: CASSLAVSGSTDTQYF. The chain links TRBV5-1 to TRBJ2-3; possibly TRBD2 for D (6 bases). Germline lookup yields CDR1 SGHRS and CDR2 YFSETQ. V was shortened by 0 bases and J by 0 bases, with 11 bases between the two germline ends. The CDR3 sequence is 16 residues long. Combining the CDR3 with reference TRBV5-1 and TRBJ2-3 gives the whole variable domain KAGVTQTPRYLIKTRGQQVTLSCSPISGHRSVSWYQQTPGQGLQFLFEYFSETQRNKGNFPGRFSGRQFSNSRSEMNVSTLELGDSALYLCASSLAVSGSTDTQYFGPGTRLTVL.

V and J are TRBV7-2 and TRBJ2-7; unclear D gene. The CDR3 is 11 residues long. V dropped 5 bases and J dropped 3 bases, with 5 bases sitting between them. CDR1 SGHTA and CDR2 FQGNSA come from the germline V gene. The CDR3 reads CASSLNYEQYF. The CDR3 nucleotides are TGTGCCAGCAGCCTAAACTACGAGCAGTACTTC. Using reference TRBV7-2 and TRBJ2-7 for the parts outside the CDR3, the full variable domain is GAGVSQSPSNKVTEKGKDVELRCDPISGHTALYWYRQSLGQGLEFLIYFQGNSAPDKSGLPSDRFSAERTGGSVSTLTIQRTQQEDSAVYLCASSLNYEQYFGPGTRLTVT.

The chain recombines TRBV4-1 with TRBJ2-7, with no clear D. Germline V gene lookup returns CDR1 MGHRA and CDR2 YSYEKL. The V end lost 1 base, the J end lost 5 bases, and 9 bases lay between the germline ends. This CDR3 has 13 residues. The CDR3 loop reads CASSQVWSDEQYF. The CDR3 DNA sequence: TGCGCCAGCAGCCAAGTTTGGAGCGACGAGCAGTACTTC.

The chain links TRBV11-3 to TRBJ2-5, with 11 positions matching TRBD2. V lost 5 bases, J lost 0 bases, and 5 bases stayed unmatched. CDR1 and CDR2 from the germline V gene are SGHNT and YENEEA. The CDR3 spans 16 residues. In DNA form, the CDR3 reads TGTGCCAGCAGCCCGGGACTAGCGGTTTACCAAGAGACCCAGTACTTC. This codes for CASSPGLAVYQETQYF.

The chain links TRBV7-9 to TRBJ1-2, with D perhaps matching TRBD1 (5 bases). Per the germline V gene, CDR1 is SEHNR and CDR2 is FQNEAQ (reference sequence). V was clipped by 5 bases and J by 8 bases, with 9 bases between them. CDR3 length: 11 amino acids. Here the CDR3 reads CASSPGLGYTF. In DNA, the CDR3 is TGTGCCAGCAGCCCAGGGTTGGGCTACACCTTC.

A few counts support this clone. V gene TRBV7-8 combines with J gene TRBJ2-1, with D perhaps matching TRBD1 (5 bases). The V and J ends lost 1 base and 6 bases respectively, with 16 bases between them. Germline loops: CDR1 SGHVS, CDR2 FQNEAQ. The CDR3 length is 16 residues. CDR3 nucleotides: TGTGCCAGCAGCTTAGTCCGGTTCAGGGTGGGCAATGAGCAGTTCTTC. This codes for CASSLVRFRVGNEQFF.

This sequence joins TRBV18 and TRBJ1-1; D not resolved. CDR1 is KGHSH and CDR2 is LQKENI in the germline V gene. There are 13 residues in the CDR3. The germline V and J ends were trimmed by 4 bases and 3 bases, with 9 bases remaining between them. The CDR3 DNA reads TGTGCCAGCTCACTGTCCCGGGACACTGAAGCTTTCTTT. This translates into CASSLSRDTEAFF. Full variable domain (outside the CDR3, taken from reference TRBV18 and TRBJ1-1): NAGVMQNPRHLVRRRGQEARLRCSPMKGHSHVYWYRQLPEEGLKFMVYLQKENIIDESGMPKERFSAEFPKEGPSILRIQQVVRGDSAAYFCASSLSRDTEAFFGQGTRLTVV.

For this clone: Other DNA sequences in this sample translate to the same CDR3. The chain is built from TRBV9 and TRBJ1-6, with 7 bases aligning to TRBD1. The ends lost 0 bases at V and 7 bases at J; junction bases unmatched: 4. Germline V CDR1 and CDR2: SGDLS, YYNGEE. The CDR3 sequence is 15 residues long. CDR3 sequence reads: CASSVGQGGNSPLHF. The CDR3 bases are TGTGCCAGCAGCGTAGGGCAGGGGGGAAATTCACCCCTCCACTTT. Looking up the rest from reference TRBV9 and TRBJ1-6 gives the full variable domain: DSGVTQTPKHLITATGQRVTLRCSPRSGDLSVYWYQQSLDQGLQFLIQYYNGEERAKGNILERFSAQQFPDLHSELNLSSLELGDSALYFCASSVGQGGNSPLHFGNGTRLTVT.

This chain connects TRBV18 to TRBJ2-7, with a weak D call TRBD2 (6 bases). Germline V gene sequence: CDR1 KGHSH, CDR2 LQKENI. The V end was cut by 3 bases, the J end by 3 bases, with 15 bases between. This CDR3 contains 15 residues. Written as DNA, the CDR3 is TGTGCCAGCTCACCGGGACGACTAGACAGCTACGAGCAGTACTTC. This codes for CASSPGRLDSYEQYF.

CDR3 amino acids: CASSQPYNEQFF. The CDR3 DNA reads as TGCGCCAGCAGCCAACCTTACAATGAGCAGTTCTTC. The chain is built from TRBV4-1 and TRBJ2-1; D gene unclear. This CDR3 is 12 amino acids long. V was clipped by 2 bases and J by 4 bases, with 3 bases between them. CDR1 and CDR2 (germline): MGHRA, YSYEKL.

This clone has only a few counts. The V call is TRBV6-5, the J call TRBJ1-3; D perhaps matches TRBD1 (5 bases). Trimming shortened V by 2 bases and J by 2 bases, and 7 bases separated the two germline ends. The CDR3 extends over 14 amino acids. Germline CDR1 reads MNHEY; CDR2 reads SVGAGI. CDR3 residues: CASSYGGAGNTIYF. The CDR3 region has the DNA TGTGCCAGCAGTTACGGGGGGGCTGGAAACACCATATATTTT.

In this sample, this clone turned up a few times. The chain recombines TRBV7-9 with TRBJ2-1, with D perhaps matching TRBD1 (6 bases). Looked up from germline, CDR1 is SEHNR and CDR2 is FQNEAQ (reference sequence). The V end was cut by 2 bases, the J end by 7 bases, with 15 bases between. This CDR3 has 15 residues. CDR3 sequence: CASSLFSGERNEQFF. The CDR3, as DNA: TGTGCCAGCAGCTTATTTTCAGGGGAAAGGAATGAGCAGTTCTTC.

This sequence joins TRBV19 and TRBJ2-7, with D maybe TRBD1 (5 bases). Germline CDR1 LNHDA, CDR2 SQIVND (reference sequence). Deletions cut 4 bases from V and 0 bases from J, with 10 bases between. There are 14 residues in the CDR3. CDR3 sequence: CASSTRESSYEQYF. DNA for the CDR3: TGTGCCAGTAGTACCAGGGAAAGCTCCTACGAGCAGTACTTC.

The chain employs TRBV2 and TRBJ2-2; a weak D match, TRBD1 (5 bases). V shed 5 bases and J shed 0 bases, with 7 bases lying between them. Germline loops: CDR1 SNHLY, CDR2 FYNNEI. The CDR3 length is 14 residues. The CDR3 sequence is CASSTTANTGELFF. CDR3 in DNA: TGTGCCAGCAGTACGACAGCGAACACCGGGGAGCTGTTTTTT.

This clone appeared a single time. In DNA form, the CDR3 reads TGTGCCAGCAGCTCTTGGGACTGGGCCAATGAGCAGTTCTTC. This translates into CASSSWDWANEQFF. The rearrangement uses TRBV5-4 and TRBJ2-1; D is possibly TRBD2 (6 bases). The CDR3 is 14 amino acids. V dropped 3 bases and J dropped 6 bases, with 13 bases sitting between them. Germline V CDR1 and CDR2: SGHNT, YYREEE (reference sequence).

This clone has more than one count but fewer than ten. The chain couples TRBV4-1 to TRBJ1-1, with TRBD1 identical over 9 bases. The CDR3 totals 15 residues. The J segment lost 5 bases and the V segment lost 1 base, leaving 5 bases of the junction unmatched. Germline V lookup: CDR1 MGHRA, CDR2 YSYEKL. CDR3 protein: CASSQAGQGRTEAFF. In nucleotides, the CDR3 is TGCGCCAGCAGCCAAGCGGGACAGGGAAGAACTGAAGCTTTCTTT.

This clone was counted once. J is TRBJ2-7 and V is TRBV27; TRBD1 agrees at 10 bases. Per germline, CDR1 MNHEY and CDR2 SMNVEV (reference sequence). The V segment lost 6 bases and the J segment 3 bases; nucleotides outside the gene matches: 5. The CDR3 has 14 amino acids. The CDR3 DNA reads TGTGCCAGCAGACCGTGGACAGGGGGCTACGAGCAGTACTTC. Translation gives CASRPWTGGYEQYF.

This clone came up once. This chain uses TRBV7-6 with TRBJ1-3; D not resolved. Per germline, CDR1 SGHVS and CDR2 FNYEAQ. V lost 2 bases to trimming and J lost 0 bases, with 11 bases between them. This CDR3 has 16 amino acids. CDR3 sequence reads: CASSLLGAASGNTIYF. Written as DNA, the CDR3 is TGTGCCAGCAGCTTACTGGGTGCGGCCTCTGGAAACACCATATATTTT.

This rearrangement joins TRBV5-4 to TRBJ2-1; 8 nucleotides line up with TRBD1. Germline loops: CDR1 SGHNT, CDR2 YYREEE (reference sequence). There are 16 residues in the CDR3. V shed 4 bases, J shed 7 bases, and the junction held 13 bases outside the gene matches. The CDR3 here is CASSVTPGQAVNEQFF. The CDR3, as DNA: TGTGCCAGCAGCGTAACACCGGGACAGGCTGTGAATGAGCAGTTCTTC.

V and J are TRBV7-9 and TRBJ2-2; D is ambiguous. The length of the CDR3 is 13 residues. Germline assignment: CDR1 SEHNR and CDR2 FQNEAQ (reference sequence). Trimming cost V 3 bases and J 4 bases, with 6 bases left between them. CDR3 nucleotide sequence: TGTGCCAGCAGCTTTCCATCCACCGGGGAGCTGTTTTTT. It specifies CASSFPSTGELFF.

The chain uses TRBV21-1 and TRBJ2-7; the table assigns TRBD2, which was not confirmed against the DNA. TRBV21-1 is a pseudogene segment. The CDR3 is 14 amino acids. The CDR3 loop reads CASIPTSGAYEQYF. The CDR3 DNA follows: TGTGCCAGCATCCCGACTAGCGGTGCCTACGAGCAGTACTTC.